This is a list of T cell receptor beta chains from one sample in a study of cytomegalovirus exposure and HLA in healthy donors. Sequenced by immunoSEQ multiplex PCR; TCRdb stores in-frame clones only, minus some. There are tens of thousands of clones in the sample; over 70% occur only once, and roughly 8% lies in the top ten. The material sequenced was PBMCs. Receptor source: a man aged 60-69 years in good health and CMV-seropositive. Each CDR3 is given with its conserved first and last residue. A D gene is named only where the DNA matches it firmly. The size field is filled for only some rows; it gives once, few, many or a size class.

j_call: TRBJ1-4; clone_size: NA; v_call: TRBV5-1; d_call: TRBD1; cdr3_aa: CASSVDPQGAGNEKLFF; cdr3_nt: TGCGCTAGCAGCGTAGATCCTCAGGGGGCCGGAAATGAAAAACTGTTTTTT
j_call: TRBJ2-3; clone_size: NA; v_call: TRBV4-1; d_call: TRBD2; cdr3_aa: CASSQVGLGTGGTDTQYF; cdr3_nt: TGCGCCAGCAGCCAAGTGGGGTTGGGAACGGGGGGAACAGATACGCAGTATTTT
j_call: TRBJ2-7; clone_size: few; v_call: TRBV11-2; d_call: TRBD2; cdr3_aa: CASRTIPRTSGTYEQYF; cdr3_nt: TGTGCCAGCAGGACCATACCGCGGACTAGCGGGACCTACGAGCAGTACTTC
j_call: TRBJ1-5; clone_size: NA; v_call: TRBV6-5; d_call: NA; cdr3_aa: CASSRGGETRPQHF; cdr3_nt: TGTGCCAGCAGTAGGGGTGGGGAAACGCGGCCCCAGCATTTT
j_call: TRBJ2-4; clone_size: NA; v_call: TRBV25-1; d_call: NA; cdr3_aa: CASRIRGAKNIQYF; cdr3_nt: TGTGCCAGCAGGATCAGGGGAGCCAAAAACATTCAGTACTTC
j_call: TRBJ2-3; clone_size: few; v_call: TRBV11-3; d_call: NA; cdr3_aa: CASSARQVSTDTQYF; cdr3_nt: TGTGCCAGCAGCGCAAGACAGGTGTCCACAGATACGCAGTATTTT
j_call: TRBJ2-3; clone_size: once; v_call: TRBV7-9; d_call: TRBD2; cdr3_aa: CASSLGLAGRSADTQYF; cdr3_nt: TGTGCCAGCAGCTTAGGTCTAGCGGGAAGGTCCGCGGATACGCAGTATTTT
j_call: TRBJ2-7; clone_size: NA; v_call: TRBV5-1; d_call: NA; cdr3_aa: CASSSNLPGEAYEQYF; cdr3_nt: TGCGCCAGCAGCTCCAACCTACCCGGAGAAGCCTACGAGCAGTACTTC
j_call: TRBJ1-2; clone_size: NA; v_call: TRBV4-1; d_call: NA; cdr3_aa: CASSQAAERYGYTF; cdr3_nt: TGCGCCAGCAGCCAAGCGGCAGAGCGCTATGGCTACACCTTC
j_call: TRBJ2-5; clone_size: NA; v_call: TRBV7-9; d_call: NA; cdr3_aa: CASSSPDYLETQYF; cdr3_nt: TGTGCCAGCAGCTCTCCGGACTATTTGGAGACCCAGTACTTC
j_call: TRBJ2-3; clone_size: few; v_call: TRBV6-5; d_call: TRBD1; cdr3_aa: CASSITGGFTDTQYF; cdr3_nt: TGTGCCAGCAGCATAACAGGGGGTTTCACAGATACGCAGTATTTT
j_call: TRBJ2-7; clone_size: NA; v_call: TRBV19; d_call: NA; cdr3_aa: CASSATGYEQYF; cdr3_nt: TGTGCCAGTAGTGCGACAGGCTACGAGCAGTACTTC
j_call: TRBJ2-3; clone_size: NA; v_call: TRBV6-6; d_call: NA; cdr3_aa: CASSLRRLEVQDTQYF; cdr3_nt: TGTGCCAGCAGTCTCCGGCGATTAGAGGTCCAAGATACGCAGTATTTT
j_call: TRBJ2-5; clone_size: NA; v_call: TRBV11-3; d_call: TRBD2; cdr3_aa: CASSLRMVAGLQETQYF; cdr3_nt: TGTGCCAGCAGCTTAAGGATGGTAGCGGGACTTCAAGAGACCCAGTACTTC
j_call: TRBJ1-1; clone_size: NA; v_call: TRBV5-6; d_call: TRBD1; cdr3_aa: CASSFTGEVFMNTEAFF; cdr3_nt: TGTGCCAGCAGCTTTACAGGGGAAGTGTTCATGAACACTGAAGCTTTCTTT